This T cell receptor beta chain was sequenced during a study of blood T cell repertoires in COVID-19 (dated by TCRdb to between 2020 and 2021). Broadly, across the study: The collaborator samples originated in the United States, Italy and Spain and spanned the acute and convalescent phases of COVID-19. The prospective study material was composed of cDNA or gDNA derived from T cells, B-cell-depleted T cells, or PBMCs. The dataset comprised deeply sampled blood TCRbeta repertoires from subjects exposed to, actively infected with, or recovered from COVID-19. The repertoires were made available in a free public database intended to serve as a resource for research on the immune response to SARS-CoV-2. The samples were drawn from two sources: the first 160 participants of the ongoing ImmuneRACE study, and over 1,000 subjects contributed by 6 global collaborators. Sample metadata almost always included a de-identified subject ID, COVID-19 status, age in years and sex. Where available, HLA class I and class II types were obtained from metadata supplied by the sample provider rather than from assay-based typing. Overall results and qualifications from the work: The quantity of clinical and demographic metadata differed by source and by participant and was supplied without curation.

At one collaborating source in Seattle, patients were enrolled during active infection and were followed longitudinally through the course of disease. Each collaborating institution followed its own protocols to collect whole blood in K2EDTA tubes. Collaborator samples were shipped for TCRbeta analysis as frozen whole blood, isolated PBMCs, or DNA extracted from either sample type. The junction shows trimming of 0 bases on V and 1 base on J, plus 9 bases between the germline ends. Reading from cysteine to phenylalanine, the CDR3 counts 15 amino acids. Kept here is only the CDR3 DNA, which spans 45 bases and is read in frame from base 1. The germline V gene specifies LGHNA as CDR1 and YNFKEQ as CDR2. The immunoSEQ Assay, a bias-controlled multiplex PCR, was used to amplify TCRbeta CDR3 regions from genomic DNA. The authors' analysis ran thus. The number of nucleated cells in each sample was estimated by amplification of reference gene primers within the assay. To quantify the absolute abundance of each unique TCRbeta CDR3 rearrangement, sequence reads were collapsed and filtered. For each sample, productive Simpson clonality was calculated by taking the square root of Simpson's diversity index across productive rearrangements. The source is immuneACCESS, and TCRdb retained only in-frame sequences with V and J called. Part of the clones is not carried over; for the studies checked, unresolved V genes explain less than half of this, and the remainder is unexplained. V and J calls and clone size follow that table, whereas D and trimming were derived from the DNA. The sample table records roughly 200,000 clones; 70% to 80% of these occur just once. Over 5% of the sample rests with the top ten.

Notes on this clone: Its antigen remains undetermined. Base quality data are lacking; no much larger clone is found one base away.

The material sequenced was peripheral blood. The sequence is built from TRBV4-2 and TRBJ2-5; the D gene cannot be named for sure. The sequence was obtained from a woman aged 40 to 50 with COVID-19, enrolled during active disease. The DNA is TGTGCCAGCAGCCAAGATCGAAAGCGCCAAGAGACCCAGTACTTC. Its coded protein is CASSQDRKRQETQYF.